Detailed here is one T cell receptor beta chain. The clone's antigen remains unknown. No much larger clone exists at a distance of one base, and base qualities are not known. Trimming removed 6 bases from V and 0 bases from J; the gene matches leave 7 bases unexplained. CDR3 length: 16 amino acids, cysteine to phenylalanine. This entry keeps only the CDR3 DNA: 48 bases, framed from base 1. Sequences MNHEY (CDR1) and SMNVEV (CDR2) are obtained from the germline V gene (reference sequence). TCRbeta CDR3 regions were amplified from genomic DNA by means of the immunoSEQ Assay, a bias-controlled multiplex PCR. The authors' analysis ran thus. The number of nucleated cells in each sample was estimated from the amplification of reference gene primers within the assay. To quantify the absolute abundance of each unique TCRbeta CDR3 rearrangement, sequence reads were collapsed and filtered. For each sample, productive Simpson clonality was calculated as the square root of Simpson's diversity index over productive rearrangements. TCRdb took over this immuneACCESS table, retaining in-frame rearrangements with V and J assigned. Such tables are incomplete; in checked studies, under half of the missing clones stem from an unresolved V gene, and the remainder is unexplained. V, J and clone size reflect that table, while D and trimming were determined from the DNA. The sample table lists about 100,000 clones, approximately 90% of them with a count of one. 4% to 5% of the sample is taken by the ten largest.

This entry is derived from a study of blood T cell repertoires in COVID-19 (dated by TCRdb to 2018 to 2020). In the study overall: Collaborator samples came from the United States, Italy and Spain and covered acute and convalescent phases of COVID-19. The material from the prospective study consisted of cDNA or gDNA derived from T cells, B-cell-depleted T cells, or PBMCs. Deeply sampled blood TCRbeta repertoires from subjects exposed to, actively infected with, or recovered from COVID-19 were included in the dataset. The repertoires were made available in a free public database intended to serve as a resource for research on the immune response to SARS-CoV-2. Samples came from the ongoing ImmuneRACE study (first 160 participants) plus 1,254 subjects from 6 global collaborators. Sample metadata almost always included a de-identified subject ID, COVID-19 status, age in years and sex. Where available, HLA class I and class II types were taken from metadata supplied by the sample provider and were not determined by assay-based typing.

The paper as a whole reports these results and caveats: How much clinical and demographic metadata was included differed by source and by participant, and the metadata was provided uncurated.

One collaborating source in Seattle enrolled patients during active infection and followed them longitudinally through the course of disease. Each collaborating institution followed its own protocols to collect whole blood in K2EDTA tubes. For TCRbeta analysis, collaborators shipped samples as frozen whole blood, isolated PBMCs, or DNA extracted from either of those sample types. The chain couples TRBV27 to TRBJ2-1, with 8 bases aligning to TRBD2. This receptor was identified in a human donor with COVID-19, enrolled during active disease. The donor label of this sample is uncertain. The sequencing sample was made of peripheral blood. CDR3 loop: CASSPSGGASYNEQFF. The bases are TGTGCCAGCAGCCCGTCGGGAGGGGCCTCCTACAATGAGCAGTTCTTC.